The entry below describes one TCR beta chain. This sample was taken from a study of blood T cell repertoires in COVID-19. About the study: Sites in the United States, Italy and Spain provided acute and convalescent COVID-19 samples.

Clones were read by immunoSEQ multiplex PCR, and TCRdb kept only the in-frame ones, dropping some. In the table there are fewer than 70,000 clones, around 87% of which are singletons. Germline-derived CDR1 and CDR2 are SGHRS and YFSETQ. Trimming pared 4 bases from V and 6 bases from J, leaving 19 bases between. The CDR3 is 15 residues long. The sample consisted of peripheral blood. The receptor was isolated from a human donor in a cohort sampled during active COVID-19. The chain employs TRBV5-1 and TRBJ1-1; D may be TRBD1 (6 bases). The CDR3 region is CASSQKQGTPSEAFF. In DNA, the CDR3 is TGCGCCAGCAGCCAGAAACAGGGTACGCCTTCTGAAGCTTTCTTT.